This T cell receptor (beta chain) was identified during a study of molecular identifiers for immune sequencing clone quantification (dated by TCRdb to 2016 to 2019). Regarding the complete study: For a replicate experiment, the RNA from either about 20,000 or 100,000 naive CD8 T cells was divided into five aliquots, and four of those aliquots went on to sequencing. CD8 T cells were used in a methods study to benchmark molecular-identifier clustering-based TCR repertoire sequencing (MIDCIRS) and TCR RNA copy counting. Paper-wide results and their limitations: Identical TCR molecules sharing a barcode could cause highly expanded clone sizes to be underestimated. The naive libraries included spiked-in Jurkat TCR RNA (about 11 copies' worth), and this RNA is not part of the donor repertoire. Even against a background of some 1 million naive CD8 T cells, spiked-in Jurkat TCR RNA amounting to a single cell's worth was reported to be detectable. Without barcode sub-clustering, chimeric consensus sequences inflated TCR diversity; chimeras reached as high as 47%. In CMV-specific effector cells, clones with more than 20 RNA copies contained over 99% of molecules, whereas in naive cells such clones contained under 1% of molecules. Modeling estimated 2.5 to 3.5 recovered TCR RNA copies per cell, compared with 8.5 to 10 by digital PCR, which implies 25% to 30% capture efficiency.

The CDR1 and CDR2 encoded by the germline V gene are SNHLY and FYNNEI. There are 15 amino acids in the CDR3, from cysteine to phenylalanine inclusive. The CDR3 DNA has 45 bases and is translated from base 1. Trimming leaves V shorter by 0 bases and J shorter by 7 bases, with the junction holding 6 bases beyond the gene matches. Libraries of naive CD8 T cells were generated from roughly 21,000 to 960,000 sorted cells, with 10%, 30% or 50% of the purified RNA used. Naive CD8 T cells were FACS-sorted as CD8+CD4-CCR7+CD45RA+ on a BD FACSAria II into RLT Plus buffer. Approximately eleven TCR copies' worth of Jurkat RNA were spiked into roughly 17,000-1,100,000 naive CD8 T cell samples to test detection sensitivity. Enrichment of CD8 T cells was performed with RosetteSep CD8+ T Cell Enrichment Cocktail and Ficoll-Paque, after which ACK red cell lysis was carried out. As regards this clonotype: Its target antigen remains unknown. Per-base qualities were not stored, and no clone one base away is much larger.

To prepare the library, PCR was applied. The sequencing machine was an Illumina HiSeq 4000. Bulk TCR libraries were made following a previously described method, with the TCR primers given in Table S5. The Qiagen AllPrep DNA/RNA kit was used to purify total RNA. Reads from multiple sequencing runs of the same library were pooled before analysis. The study's own analysis went as follows. Reads were retained only if an exact TCR constant sequence was present, and the retained reads were trimmed to 150 nt and grouped according to their 12-nt molecular barcodes. Reads inside each barcode group were sub-clustered using a 15% Levenshtein threshold, and a quality-weighted consensus sequence was constructed for each RNA molecule. Non-functional sequences were discarded, and so were lower-count sequences lying one edit away from another sequence. Based on fitting two negative binomial distributions, any barcode sub-cluster with under 20% of the maximum read count was discarded. TCRdb reran the public reads through fastp at Q25 and MiXCR, keeping productive beta chains. Identical CDR3 proteins give one entry, which carries the most common genes and DNA. TCRdb's processing, not the study's, gives the V and J calls here. This sample comprises about 640,000 distinct CDR3 sequences, around 20% of them detected only once. The ten largest clones capture 0.7% to 1% of the sample.

The sequence derives from a human donor in good health. Some libraries in this study had Jurkat cell RNA spiked in. The material sequenced was naive CD8+ T cells from blood, with Jurkat cell RNA spiked in. What this sample's cell subset or site label stands for: FACS-sorted CD8+CD4-CCR7+CD45RA+ naive T cells. Rearrangement joined TRBV2 to TRBJ1-5; 7 central nucleotides agree with TRBD1. The CDR3 loop reads CASSEARGQAQPQHF. In nucleotide form, the sequence is TGTGCCAGCAGTGAAGCCCGCGGACAGGCACAGCCCCAGCATTTT.